These 20 T cell receptor beta chains were sequenced from one sample in a study of identical twins (dated by TCRdb to 2016 to 2017). The library was obtained by 5' RACE. The instrument given in TCRdb is Illumina HiSeq 2000. Using fastp at Q25 and MiXCR, TCRdb reprocessed the public reads and kept productive beta chains. CDR3 protein duplicates are merged, each entry listing the most common genes and DNA. The sample has around 1.7 million distinct CDR3 sequences on record, less than 35% of them singletons. The top ten clonotypes cover around 0.3% of the sample. Sequencing was done on a sample of cord blood. The receptors derive from a newborn girl in good health.

On this clonotype: Germline and junction disagree at one end, which may indicate a read error. The chain joins TRBV7-9 to TRBJ2-3; 9 bases fit TRBD1. This CDR3 is 14 amino acids long. Germline CDR1 reads SEHNR; CDR2 reads FQNEAQ (reference sequence). CDR3 amino acids: CTSSLTGTGSRQYF. CDR3 DNA: TGTACCAGCAGTTTGACCGGGACAGGGAGCCGGCAGTATTTT.

This clonotype occurred a few times. The chain carries TRBV20-1 and TRBJ2-4; tentatively, D is TRBD2 (5 bases). The CDR3 has 15 amino acids. The germline gives CDR1 DFQATT, CDR2 SNEGSKA (reference sequence). The CDR3 is CSERVDLLAKNIQYF. For the CDR3, the DNA is TGCAGCGAGAGGGTGGACCTATTAGCCAAAAACATTCAGTACTTC.

V gene TRBV3-1 combines with J gene TRBJ1-1; 9 bases are a match to TRBD1. The germline CDR1 and CDR2 sequences are LGHDT and YNNKEL (reference sequence). V was pared by 0 bases and J by 0 bases, with 8 bases of the junction left unmatched. This CDR3 has 18 amino acids. CDR3 coding DNA: TGTGCCAGCAGCCAAGATAGGAGAACAGGGGGCATGAACACTGAAGCTTTCTTT. Protein sequence: CASSQDRRTGGMNTEAFF.

In its sample, this clonotype was seen a few times. This may arise from a read error, as a much more abundant clone is one base away. The rearrangement links TRBV6-5 to TRBJ2-5; D not certain. V was cut by 2 bases and J by 5 bases, with 3 bases left in between. Germline V gene sequence: CDR1 MNHEY, CDR2 SVGAGI. The CDR3 length is 11 residues. The CDR3 DNA sequence: TGTGCCAGCAGTTACATGGAGACCCAGTACTTC. Its protein is CASSYMETQYF.

V and J are TRBV6-5 and TRBJ2-1; 11 nucleotides match TRBD2. V lost 2 bases, J lost 9 bases, and 6 bases stayed unmatched. The length of the CDR3 is 15 residues. Germline V gene sequence: CDR1 MNHEY, CDR2 SVGAGI. The CDR3 is CASSYRTSGSTEQFF. The CDR3 DNA is TGTGCCAGCAGTTACAGAACTAGCGGGAGTACTGAGCAGTTCTTC.

In this sample, this clonotype turned up a few times. The V and J genes are TRBV2 and TRBJ2-5; the match to TRBD1 covers 8 bases. V gave up 7 bases and J gave up 1 base; unmatched junction bases: 2. CDR3 size: 13 residues. The germline gives CDR1 SNHLY, CDR2 FYNNEI. CDR3 coding DNA: TGTGCCAGCAAGACAGGGGCCCAAGAGACCCAGTACTTC. It yields the protein CASKTGAQETQYF. Using reference TRBV2 and TRBJ2-5 for the parts outside the CDR3, the full variable domain is EPEVTQTPSHQVTQMGQEVILRCVPISNHLYFYWYRQILGQKVEFLVSFYNNEISEKSEIFDDQFSVERPDGSNFTLKIRSTKLEDSAMYFCASKTGAQETQYFGPGTRLLVL.

This clonotype was counted only a few times. The chain links TRBV20-1 to TRBJ2-7; 12 nucleotides agree with TRBD1. The J call is doubtful: the DNA matches TRBJ2-5 better. CDR3 size: 15 residues. Germline CDR1 and CDR2: DFQATT and SNEGSKA (reference sequence). The CDR3 nucleotides read TGCAGTGCTGTAACCGGGACAGGGGGCGTCGAGACCCAGTACTTC. Its translation is CSAVTGTGGVETQYF.

This clonotype has a handful of counts. The genes are TRBV28 and TRBJ2-4; D possibly corresponds to TRBD1 (6 bases). V lost 1 base to trimming and J lost 1 base, with 11 bases between them. The CDR3 extends over 16 amino acids. Germline-derived CDR1 and CDR2 are MDHEN and SYDVKM. The CDR3 spells CASSLSGRGAKNIQYF. The CDR3 nucleotides are TGTGCCAGCAGTTTATCCGGCAGGGGTGCCAAAAACATTCAGTACTTC.

This clonotype was recorded a few times. The chain combines TRBV12-3 or TRBV12-4 with TRBJ2-7, with D possibly being TRBD1 (6 bases). The CDR3 is 13 amino acids. Between the trimmed V and J ends, which lost 7 bases and 2 bases, there was a span of 12 bases. CDR3 in amino acids: CASTRDIPYEQYF. CDR3 bases: TGTGCCAGCACCCGGGACATCCCCTACGAGCAGTACTTC.

The gene calls are TRBV20-1 and TRBJ2-1; D ambiguous. Germline V CDR1 and CDR2: DFQATT, SNEGSKA (reference sequence). Deletions cut 6 bases from V and 3 bases from J, with 15 bases between. The CDR3 is made up of 14 amino acids. CDR3 in DNA: TGCAGTGCCGCCAAGGGCGGAGACTACAATGAGCAGTTCTTC. Translating it yields CSAAKGGDYNEQFF.

There are a few counts of this clonotype. The rearrangement links TRBV6-2 or TRBV6-3 to TRBJ1-2; D is unclear. This CDR3 comprises 12 residues. V lost 2 bases to trimming and J lost 4 bases, with 5 bases between them. Germline loops: CDR1 MNHEY, CDR2 SVGEGT. As DNA, the CDR3 is TGTGCCAGCAGTTACGAACCCTATGGCTACACCTTC. Its translation: CASSYEPYGYTF.

V usage is TRBV20-1 and J usage is TRBJ2-3; 7 bases map to TRBD2. The CDR3 consists of 15 residues. Losses at the gene ends were 0 bases for V and 1 base for J; bases not matched to a gene: 4. CDR1 is DFQATT and CDR2 is SNEGSKA in the germline V gene (reference sequence). The CDR3 DNA follows: TGCAGTGCTAGAGATGGGACTACCGGCACAGATACGCAGTATTTT. Its translation is CSARDGTTGTDTQYF.

There are a few counts of this clonotype. The CDR3 DNA follows: TGCAGTGCTAGGACTCTAGAATACTATGGCTACACCTTC. Protein sequence: CSARTLEYYGYTF. The chain joins TRBV20-1 to TRBJ1-2, with D uncertain. Germline CDR1 reads DFQATT; CDR2 reads SNEGSKA (reference sequence). Trimming took 3 bases from V and 3 from J, leaving 11 bases between them. The CDR3 totals 13 residues.

This chain joins TRBV29-1 and TRBJ2-1, with D perhaps TRBD1 (6 bases). CDR1 SQVTM and CDR2 ANQGSEA come from the germline V gene. V shed 5 bases and J shed 8 bases, with 13 bases lying between them. CDR3 length: 12 residues. The CDR3 coding sequence is TGCAGCGTTTTGACAGGCGGCTATGAGCAGTTCTTC. Translated: CSVLTGGYEQFF.

The J gene is TRBJ2-5, the V gene TRBV12-5; D call uncertain. V dropped 0 bases and J dropped 11 bases, with 16 bases sitting between them. Looked up from germline, CDR1 is LGHNT and CDR2 is FRNRAP. This CDR3 spans 14 amino acids. CDR3 region: CASGLVGPPGEQYF. Written as DNA, the CDR3 is TGTGCTAGTGGTTTGGTAGGCCCCCCAGGAGAGCAGTACTTC.

The chain employs TRBV25-1 and TRBJ1-2, with D unresolved. V shed 3 bases and J shed 0 bases, with 8 bases lying between them. Germline assignment: CDR1 MGHDK and CDR2 SYGVNS. There are 14 residues in the CDR3. The CDR3 coding sequence is TGTGCCAGCAGTGAGGTCTCCTCTAACTATGGCTACACCTTC. Residues: CASSEVSSNYGYTF.

This sequence joins TRBV7-2 and TRBJ2-3; tentatively, D is TRBD2 (6 bases). Germline assignment: CDR1 SGHTA and CDR2 FQGNSA. The CDR3 covers 16 residues. Between the trimmed V and J ends, which lost 2 bases and 4 bases, there was a span of 16 bases. The CDR3 spells CASSLRGGIEPDTQYF. For the CDR3, the DNA is TGTGCCAGCAGCTTACGGGGCGGGATAGAGCCAGATACGCAGTATTTT.

The chain links TRBV6-1 to TRBJ2-3; possibly TRBD2 for D (6 bases). Trimming shortened V by 0 bases and J by 3 bases, and 13 bases separated the two germline ends. Germline V gene lookup returns CDR1 MNHNS and CDR2 SASEGT. This CDR3 is 16 amino acids long. The CDR3 DNA follows: TGTGCCAGCAGTGAAGCATGGGCAGGGAGGACAGATACGCAGTATTTT. It yields the protein CASSEAWAGRTDTQYF.

This clonotype appeared a few times. This chain links TRBV7-6 with TRBJ2-1; tentative D call: TRBD1 (5 bases). The CDR3 runs to 15 residues. Germline-derived CDR1 and CDR2 are SGHVS and FNYEAQ. V was trimmed by 1 base and J by 6 bases, leaving 13 bases between them. CDR3 loop: CASSLVVARVNEQFF. CDR3 nucleotide sequence: TGTGCCAGCAGCTTAGTAGTCGCCAGGGTCAATGAGCAGTTCTTC.

This rearrangement joins TRBV6-1 to TRBJ2-7; D is perhaps TRBD2 (5 bases). The V end lost 8 bases, the J end lost 3 bases, and 14 bases lay between the germline ends. This CDR3 region has 13 residues. Germline V gives CDR1 MNHNS, CDR2 SASEGT. The CDR3 sequence is CASCRTGYYEQYF. CDR3 coding DNA: TGTGCCAGCTGCCGGACTGGATACTACGAGCAGTACTTC.